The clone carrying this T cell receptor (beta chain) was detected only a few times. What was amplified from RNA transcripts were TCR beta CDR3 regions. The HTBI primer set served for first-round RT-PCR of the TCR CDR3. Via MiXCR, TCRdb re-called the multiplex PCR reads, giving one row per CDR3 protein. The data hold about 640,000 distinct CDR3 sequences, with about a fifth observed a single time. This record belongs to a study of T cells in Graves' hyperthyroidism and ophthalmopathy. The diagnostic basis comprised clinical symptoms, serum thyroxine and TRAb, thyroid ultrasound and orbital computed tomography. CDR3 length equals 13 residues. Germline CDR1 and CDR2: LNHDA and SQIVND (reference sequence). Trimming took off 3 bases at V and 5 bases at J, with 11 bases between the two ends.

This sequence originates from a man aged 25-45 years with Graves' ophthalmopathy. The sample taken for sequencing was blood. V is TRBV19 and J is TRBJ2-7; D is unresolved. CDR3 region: CASSIGLMNEQYF. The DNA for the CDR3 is TGTGCCAGTAGTATCGGTTTGATGAACGAGCAGTACTTC.